The sequence of this T cell receptor beta chain was determined in a study of chemoradiotherapy in HPV16-positive cancers. Clones were sequenced by immunoSEQ multiplex PCR, and TCRdb holds only the in-frame ones, with some missing. The sample carries about 690 clones, 80% to 95% recorded once. Study-wide results and caveats: In HPV16-positive patients, HPV-responsive T-cell expansion tracked better recurrence-free survival.

CDR1 MNHNS and CDR2 SASEGT come from the germline V gene. V lost 7 bases and J lost 5; bases outside the gene matches: 10. The CDR3 covers 14 residues. Concerning this clone itself: Its antigen remains unidentified.

The rearrangement uses TRBV6-1 and TRBJ2-7; 8 bases line up with TRBD1. This receptor was identified in a human donor with HPV-associated anogenital cancer. Here the sequenced sample was tumor tissue, taken from a patient who underwent chemoradiotherapy. CDR3 sequence (DNA): TGTGCCAGCAATACCGGGACAGGTAGCGACGAGCAGTACTTC. This gives the protein CASNTGTGSDEQYF.